The clone carrying this T cell receptor beta chain has a count of ten or more. Its matching antigen is unknown. Using RNA transcripts as the source, TCR beta CDR3 regions were amplified. HTBI primers were the set used in a first-round RT-PCR of the TCR CDR3. TCRdb used MiXCR to reprocess the multiplex PCR reads, holding one entry per CDR3 protein. Here the sample spans hundreds of thousands of distinct CDR3 sequences, 45% being singletons. This sample is part of a study of T cells in Graves' hyperthyroidism and ophthalmopathy. Whole-study findings and limits: Ophthalmopathy was identified by the model a median roughly 6.5 months ahead of onset. The majority of expanded thyroid clonotypes above 0.001 also appeared in blood.

The germline V and J ends were trimmed by 3 bases and 4 bases, with 12 bases remaining between them. Germline CDR1 DFQATT, CDR2 SNEGSKA (reference sequence). This CDR3 spans 13 amino acids. The chain employs TRBV20-1 and TRBJ2-5; D remains ambiguous. The sequenced material came from peripheral blood or thyroid tissue (not recorded which). This clonotype originated in an adult man with Graves' disease, either hyperthyroidism or ophthalmopathy (not recorded which). For the CDR3, the DNA is TGCAGTGCTAGTCTTGGCGTAGGAGAGACCCAGTACTTC. This translates into CSASLGVGETQYF.